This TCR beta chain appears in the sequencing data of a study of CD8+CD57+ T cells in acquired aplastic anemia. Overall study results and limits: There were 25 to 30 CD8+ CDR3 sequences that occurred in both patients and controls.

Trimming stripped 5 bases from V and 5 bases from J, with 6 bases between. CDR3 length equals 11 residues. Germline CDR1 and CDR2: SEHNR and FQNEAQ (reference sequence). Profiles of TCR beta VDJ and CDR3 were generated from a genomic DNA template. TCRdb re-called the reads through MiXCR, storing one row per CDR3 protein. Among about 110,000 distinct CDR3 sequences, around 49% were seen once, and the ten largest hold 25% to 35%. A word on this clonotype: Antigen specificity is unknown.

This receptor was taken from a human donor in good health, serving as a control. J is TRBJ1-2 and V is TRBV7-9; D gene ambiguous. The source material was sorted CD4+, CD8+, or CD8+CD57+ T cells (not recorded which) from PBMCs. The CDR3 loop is CASSPQYGYTF. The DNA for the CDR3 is TGTGCCAGCAGCCCACAGTATGGCTACACCTTC.